This T cell receptor beta chain originates from a study of T-cell reconstitution after alpha-beta-depleted transplantation in children. V was trimmed by 0 bases and J by 4 bases, leaving 6 bases between them. Germline CDR1 is KGHSH and CDR2 is LQKENI. CDR3 length: 13 amino acids. Study findings and constraints: Day-60 TCRbeta diversity that was high in some patients was derived from surviving recipient T cells and thymic progenitors.

Using unique molecular identifiers, the investigators prepared the TCRbeta library. TCRdb reanalysed the PCR reads using MiXCR and keeps one entry per CDR3 protein. Of 65,000 to 70,000 distinct CDR3 sequences in the sample, 4% to 5% were seen once. Many counts were recorded for this clonotype. The antigen is undetermined. The specimen comprised PBMCs, mostly from graft donor cells, sampled 180 days after TCRalphabeta/CD19-depleted stem cell transplant. The gene calls are TRBV18 and TRBJ2-5; D is unresolved. The source of this sequence is a boy in the first two years of life who had a stem cell transplant for acute myeloid leukemia, so the T cells may come from the graft donor. The DNA of the CDR3 is TGTGCCAGCTCACCACCGGGTTCAGAGACCCAGTACTTC. This codes for CASSPPGSETQYF. Filled out from reference TRBV18 and TRBJ2-5, the complete variable domain reads NAGVMQNPRHLVRRRGQEARLRCSPMKGHSHVYWYRQLPEEGLKFMVYLQKENIIDESGMPKERFSAEFPKEGPSILRIQQVVRGDSAAYFCASSPPGSETQYFGPGTRLLVL.